The sample holds a few counts of the clone carrying this TCR beta chain. The antigen is not known. These data come from a study of early T cells in non-severe SARS-CoV-2 infection. TCRdb used MiXCR to reprocess the 5' RACE reads, holding one entry per CDR3 protein. In the table there are roughly 90,000 distinct CDR3 sequences, 13% to 15% of which are singletons. Germline V gives CDR1 MNHEY, CDR2 SMNVEV (reference sequence). V dropped 1 base and J dropped 7 bases, with 10 bases sitting between them. The CDR3 totals 13 residues. Study findings and constraints: Using VDJdb, the matching emphasized anti-spike CD8 responses while missing private and CD4 specificities.

The receptor was derived from an adult who was a healthcare worker with PCR-confirmed SARS-CoV-2 infection or an uninfected control (not recorded which). V and J are TRBV27 and TRBJ1-1, with D maybe TRBD1 (6 bases). The specimen was whole blood. DNA of the CDR3: TGTGCCAGCAGTTTATGGGGGCGAGATGAAGCTTTCTTT. This codes for CASSLWGRDEAFF.